Following are 10 T cell receptor beta chains from one sample sequenced in a study of tumor and adjacent non-tumor tissue in lung cancer. The library came from three nested PCR rounds adapted from ARM-PCR protocols. TCRdb itself ran the multiplex PCR reads through MiXCR, one entry per CDR3 protein. The data show about 100,000 distinct CDR3 sequences, more than 55% seen once. This sample's RNA came from whole unsorted tissue. The normal lung tissue was taken more than 3 cm from the tumor edge. The sequenced material came from distant non-tumor lung tissue. These receptors all stem from a young man with non-small cell lung cancer.

The chain employs TRBV5-1 and TRBJ2-3, with a tentative D call TRBD2 (7 bases). The CDR3 contains 17 residues. Looked up from germline, CDR1 is SGHRS and CDR2 is YFSETQ. V lost 7 bases to trimming and J lost 0 bases, with 21 bases between them. The CDR3 is CASGGASGPSSTDTQYF. CDR3 coding DNA: TGCGCCAGCGGGGGCGCTAGCGGACCGTCGAGCACAGATACGCAGTATTTT.

The sample holds a few counts of this clonotype. This clone may be a read error of a much larger clone one base away. CDR3 sequence (DNA): TGTGCCAGCAGTTATCGCCGGGGCGCCAATTCACCCCTCCACTTT. This gives the protein CASSYRRGANSPLHF. The chain employs TRBV12-3 or TRBV12-4 and TRBJ1-6, with D possibly matching TRBD1 (5 bases). The V end was cut by 4 bases, the J end by 7 bases, with 14 bases between. The CDR3 spans 15 residues.

Remarks on this clonotype: The junction shows a germline mismatch at one end, possibly a read error. V usage is TRBV5-6 and J usage is TRBJ2-1; unclear D gene. CDR1 SGHDT and CDR2 YYEEEE come from the germline V gene. There are 14 residues in the CDR3. CDR3 sequence reads: CTSSLVFKRDEQFF. The DNA for the CDR3 is TGTACCAGCAGTTTAGTCTTCAAGAGAGATGAGCAGTTCTTC.

Notes on this clonotype: Sequence at one end of the junction differs from germline and may be a read error. This sequence joins TRBV20-1 and TRBJ1-2, with 9 bases aligning to TRBD1. The germline V gene has CDR1 DFQATT and CDR2 SNEGSKA (reference sequence). The CDR3 length is 14 residues. The CDR3 nucleotides read TGCACTGCTAAGACAGGGGGGTTTGGCTATGGCTACACCTTC. Encoded protein: CTAKTGGFGYGYTF.

The chain recombines TRBV1 with TRBJ1-1; TRBD1, the table's D call, lacks a check against the DNA. TRBV1 is recorded as a pseudogene. CDR3 length equals 15 residues. CDR3: CTSRSPGHMNTEAFF. In DNA form, the CDR3 reads TGCACCAGCCGGTCCCCGGGACACATGAACACTGAAGCTTTCTTT.

On this clonotype: One end of the junction varies from germline; a read error may be responsible. V usage is TRBV11-2 and J usage is TRBJ2-5; no clear D gene. The CDR3 totals 14 residues. CDR1 and CDR2 (germline): SGHAT, FQNNGV. Here the CDR3 DNA reads TGTGCCAGCATCTTAGATCGGGTGGGAGAGACCCAGTACTTC. Translated: CASILDRVGETQYF.

At least ten counts were recorded for this clonotype. This chain uses TRBV20-1 with TRBJ1-2; D gene ambiguous. Trimming took 5 bases from V and 2 from J, leaving 18 bases between them. The CDR3 has 15 amino acids. Per the germline V gene, CDR1 is DFQATT and CDR2 is SNEGSKA (reference sequence). CDR3 nucleotides: TGCAGTGCTTATGCGGTTTCAGGCCCGAACTATGGCTACACCTTC. Translation: CSAYAVSGPNYGYTF.

This clonotype came up a few times. A much bigger clone sits one base away, suggesting this may be a read error. This chain uses TRBV29-1 with TRBJ1-4, with 7 bases aligning to TRBD1. This CDR3 is 13 amino acids long. CDR1 and CDR2 from the germline V gene are SQVTM and ANQGSEA. The CDR3 region has the DNA TGCGGCGTTGAAACAGGGGCGAATGAAAAACTGTTTTTT. Translated: CGVETGANEKLFF.

This clonotype was seen repeatedly, ten times or more. This chain links TRBV11-3 with TRBJ2-7; the match to TRBD2 covers 7 bases. Per the germline V gene, CDR1 is SGHNT and CDR2 is YENEEA. This CDR3 has 16 residues. J was trimmed by 0 bases and V by 4 bases; bases with no gene match: 9. In DNA, the CDR3 is TGTGCCAGCAGCTCCCCCGCGCGGGGGAGCTCCTACGAGCAGTACTTC. Translated: CASSSPARGSSYEQYF.

Concerning this clonotype: A much larger clone lies one base from this, so it may be a read error. As the CDR3 is not closed by the conserved phenylalanine or tryptophan, this likely results from a read error. V is TRBV4-1 and J is TRBJ2-7; possible D gene TRBD1, 5 bases. V lost 2 bases, J lost 2 bases, and 16 bases lay in between. The germline CDR1 and CDR2 sequences are MGHRA and YSYEKL. The CDR3 extends over 16 amino acids. For the CDR3, the DNA is TGCGCCAGCAGCCAACCCGTATGGGGCTCAACCTACGAGCAGTACCTC. It codes for CASSQPVWGSTYEQYL.